The 4 T cell receptor beta chains given below trace back to one sample, sequenced in a study of T cells after yellow fever vaccination. Each CDR3 protein is one row after TCRdb ran MiXCR on the 5' RACE reads. The sample holds around 530,000 distinct CDR3 sequences, 17% seen once. The sample in question was PBMCs, obtained around 5 days after the first yellow fever vaccination. Source of these receptors: a man aged 18 to 30 who received the YFV17D yellow fever vaccine.

The chain couples TRBV20-1 to TRBJ2-1; tentative D call: TRBD2 (5 bases). Trimming left V 0 bases short and J 4 bases short, with 16 bases between. There are 16 residues in the CDR3. The V gene's germline CDR1 is DFQATT and CDR2 SNEGSKA (reference sequence). The CDR3 DNA reads as TGCAGTGCTAGAGATCGGACGGGAAGGCAGTACAATGAGCAGTTCTTC. Its protein product is CSARDRTGRQYNEQFF.

This clonotype was observed a handful of times. The gene calls are TRBV15 and TRBJ1-2, with D tentatively TRBD1 (5 bases). The CDR3 totals 14 residues. The germline gives CDR1 LNHNV, CDR2 YYDKDF (reference sequence). V was pared by 11 bases and J by 0 bases, with 16 bases between. The CDR3 loop reads CAAGQERANYGYTF. The CDR3, as DNA: TGTGCCGCCGGACAAGAAAGAGCTAACTATGGCTACACCTTC.

This clonotype was seen only a few times. The rearrangement uses TRBV5-1 and TRBJ2-1; 14 bases align to TRBD2. Losses at the gene ends were 4 bases for V and 7 bases for J; bases not matched to a gene: 7. Germline CDR1 SGHRS, CDR2 YFSETQ. The CDR3 is 16 residues long. In DNA form, the CDR3 reads TGCGCCAGCAGCCTGGGACTAGCGGGGGCGCTGAATGAGCAGTTCTTC. Protein sequence: CASSLGLAGALNEQFF.

This clonotype has more than one count but fewer than ten. The chain links TRBV4-3 to TRBJ2-7; D is ambiguous. The germline CDR1 and CDR2 sequences are LGHNA and YSLEER. This CDR3 contains 13 residues. The V and J ends lost 0 bases and 6 bases respectively, with 9 bases between them. CDR3 protein: CASSQDRGSEQYF. CDR3 DNA sequence: TGCGCCAGCAGCCAAGATCGCGGCAGCGAGCAGTACTTC.